This T cell receptor (beta chain) was identified in a study of T cell responses to AZD1222 COVID-19 vaccine. Across the whole study: It was second doses at about 4 or about 12 weeks that were pooled.

This CDR3 contains 16 residues. Germline V gene data show CDR1 as SGHRS and CDR2 as YFSETQ. V was clipped by 1 base and J by 0 bases, with 13 bases between them. TCRdb's table, derived via immunoSEQ multiplex PCR, lists solely in-frame clones and lacks some. This sample has some 130,000 clones; approximately 85% occur once, and the top ten carry around 7.8%. Whole-study results and caveats: Seropositivity was recorded at baseline in only 6 or 7 AZD1222 recipients. Clonal diversity was possibly underestimated, and the donors were mostly white British, with more females. Researchers report vaccine-associated CD4 TCRs spanning spike, with dominance at 160-218 and 743-854.

With regard to this clone: What it binds is not known.

The chain joins TRBV5-1 to TRBJ1-1, with D unresolved. The source is an adult in good health. The sample consisted of peripheral blood, taken on day 0 of AZD1222 vaccination. CDR3 in amino acids: CASSLHERNMNTEAFF. The CDR3 bases are TGCGCCAGCAGCTTGCACGAGAGAAATATGAACACTGAAGCTTTCTTT.